These 18 T cell receptor beta chains came from one sample sequenced in a study of T cell repertoires in cytomegalovirus infection. MiXCR, run by TCRdb on the reads, gives a single entry per CDR3 protein. The sample contains 310,000 or so distinct CDR3 sequences, roughly 25% of which appear only once. These receptors' targets are unknown. The material sequenced was cultured PBMCs, taken from culture after CMV antigen stimulation. The receptor source for this set is a human donor in good health (CMV status not recorded). Some clones in this sample may be carry-over from other donors' samples.

This clonotype was detected many times. The V and J genes are TRBV5-6 and TRBJ1-1, with D tentatively TRBD1 (5 bases). Germline V gene data show CDR1 as SGHDT and CDR2 as YYEEEE. Deletions cut 4 bases from V and 3 bases from J, with 16 bases between. The CDR3 spans 15 residues. The CDR3 DNA follows: TGTGCCAGCAGCCCAGGGTGGGGGAAGCACACTGAAGCTTTCTTT. This codes for CASSPGWGKHTEAFF.

This clonotype was picked up a small number of times. The chain couples TRBV20-1 to TRBJ1-5; 7 bases fit TRBD1. The CDR3 is 16 residues long. Unmatched junction bases numbered 10, after V lost 5 bases and J lost 0 bases. The germline V gene encodes CDR1 DFQATT and CDR2 SNEGSKA (reference sequence). In nucleotides, the CDR3 is TGCAGTGCTTTCGCGGGACAGACTTATAGCAATCAGCCCCAGCATTTT. This gives the protein CSAFAGQTYSNQPQHF.

The chain combines TRBV20-1 with TRBJ2-1; possibly TRBD1 or TRBD2 for D (5 bases each). V was cut by 4 bases and J by 3 bases, with 13 bases left in between. Germline V gives CDR1 DFQATT, CDR2 SNEGSKA (reference sequence). The CDR3 consists of 14 residues. CDR3 coding DNA: TGCAGTGCTAAGAGGGGTGGGAACTACAATGAGCAGTTCTTC. This gives the protein CSAKRGGNYNEQFF.

The chain is built from TRBV6-2 or TRBV6-3 and TRBJ1-1; the match to TRBD1 covers 8 bases. V was pared by 4 bases and J by 4 bases, with 5 bases of the junction left unmatched. In germline, CDR1 is MNHEY, CDR2 SVGEGT. The CDR3 covers 14 residues. CDR3 bases: TGTGCCAGCAGTTCCAGGGGGCGTTCCACTGAAGCTTTCTTT. This codes for CASSSRGRSTEAFF.

This clonotype was observed many times. The rearrangement joins TRBV7-2 to TRBJ1-5; possible D gene TRBD1, 5 bases. Looked up from germline, CDR1 is SGHTA and CDR2 is FQGNSA. Between the trimmed V and J ends, which lost 8 bases and 9 bases, there was a span of 17 bases. The CDR3 runs to 13 residues. CDR3 coding DNA: TGTGCCAGCGGCGAGACCGGGGCGAGGCCCCAGCATTTT. It is translated as CASGETGARPQHF. Full variable domain (missing parts from reference TRBV7-2 and TRBJ1-5): GAGVSQSPSNKVTEKGKDVELRCDPISGHTALYWYRQSLGQGLEFLIYFQGNSAPDKSGLPSDRFSAERTGGSVSTLTIQRTQQEDSAVYLCASGETGARPQHFGDGTRLSIL.

A word on this clonotype: Given a much more abundant clone one base away, this may be a read error. The V call is TRBV7-2, the J call TRBJ2-4; 8 bases line up with TRBD2. V was clipped by 4 bases and J by 0 bases; unmatched bases: 17. Germline CDR1 is SGHTA and CDR2 is FQGNSA. The CDR3 runs 20 residues. The CDR3 reads CTSSSHVAGIPNLAKNIQYF. CDR3 nucleotides: TGTACCAGCAGCTCCCATGTAGCGGGAATACCAAATCTAGCCAAAAACATTCAGTACTTC.

As regards this clonotype: This clone may be a read error of a much larger clone one base away. V usage is TRBV2 and J usage is TRBJ1-5, with 11 bases identical to TRBD1. The CDR3 loop spans 14 amino acids. The V segment lost 7 bases and the J segment 5 bases; nucleotides outside the gene matches: 4. Germline V gene lookup returns CDR1 SNHLY and CDR2 FYNNEI. The CDR3 DNA sequence: TGTGCCAGCAACCCGGGACAGGGGGATCAGCCCCAGCATTTT. This gives the protein CASNPGQGDQPQHF.

The V and J genes are TRBV25-1 and TRBJ1-6; D unclear. CDR1 and CDR2 from the germline V gene are MGHDK and SYGVNS. There are 14 residues in the CDR3. The germline V and J ends were trimmed by 7 bases and 9 bases, with 16 bases remaining between them. The chain's CDR3 is CASKSRIVGSPLHF. For the CDR3, the DNA is TGTGCCAGCAAGTCGAGGATTGTAGGTTCACCCCTCCACTTT. The variable domain in full, completed from reference TRBV25-1 and TRBJ1-6, reads EADIYQTPRYLVIGTGKKITLECSQTMGHDKMYWYQQDPGMELHLIHYSYGVNSTEKGDLSSESTVSRIRTEHFPLTLESARPSHTSQYLCASKSRIVGSPLHFGNGTRLTVT.

About this clonotype: A read error may account for a junction end that differs from germline. The genes are TRBV7-7 and TRBJ2-5, with 8 nucleotides matching TRBD1. The length of the CDR3 is 15 residues. Germline values: CDR1 SSHAT, CDR2 FNYEAQ (reference sequence). CDR3 loop: CASSTGDRRQETQYF. In nucleotides, the CDR3 is TGTGCTAGCAGCACGGGGGACAGGCGCCAAGAGACCCAGTACTTC.

The CDR3 DNA is TGTGCCAGTAGAGACAGGGACACTGAAGCTTTCTTT. Translating gives CASRDRDTEAFF. This chain connects TRBV19 to TRBJ1-1; 7 bases are a match to TRBD1. Germline loops: CDR1 LNHDA, CDR2 SQIVND (reference sequence). CDR3 length equals 12 residues. Unmatched junction bases numbered 1, after V lost 6 bases and J lost 3 bases.

V gene TRBV19 combines with J gene TRBJ1-2; 8 nucleotides line up with TRBD1. The V and J ends lost 6 bases and 2 bases, in that order; junction bases with no gene match: 8. The germline CDR1 and CDR2 sequences are LNHDA and SQIVND (reference sequence). The CDR3 runs to 15 residues. CDR3 loop: CASRPRDRRNYGYTF. In DNA, the CDR3 is TGTGCCAGTAGACCCCGGGACAGGAGGAACTATGGCTACACCTTC.

This clonotype has just a few counts. The CDR3 spells CASSQDPAAIPSYNEQFF. Here the CDR3 DNA reads TGCGCCAGCAGCCAAGATCCGGCAGCGATTCCCTCCTACAATGAGCAGTTCTTC. The chain joins TRBV4-3 to TRBJ2-1; no clear D. This CDR3 has 18 residues. The V end was cut by 0 bases, the J end by 0 bases, with 15 bases between. Germline V CDR1 and CDR2: LGHNA, YSLEER.

The CDR3 region is CASSPRNANTEAFF. DNA for the CDR3: TGTGCCAGCAGCCCACGGAACGCCAACACTGAAGCTTTCTTT. V gene TRBV11-2 combines with J gene TRBJ1-1; no clear D gene. V lost 5 bases and J lost 2, with 12 bases in between. The CDR3 runs to 14 residues. CDR1 and CDR2 from the germline V gene are SGHAT and FQNNGV. The full variable domain, completed using reference TRBV11-2 and TRBJ1-1, is EAGVAQSPRYKIIEKRQSVAFWCNPISGHATLYWYQQILGQGPKLLIQFQNNGVVDDSQLPKDRFSAERLKGVDSTLKIQPAKLEDSAVYLCASSPRNANTEAFFGQGTRLTVV.

This clonotype was observed a few times. The V and J genes are TRBV18 and TRBJ2-1; D not certain. V gave up 0 bases and J gave up 15 bases, with 18 bases separating them. The CDR3 sequence is 14 residues long. The germline V gene encodes CDR1 KGHSH and CDR2 LQKENI. CDR3 residues: CASSPPWGGWDGFF. The CDR3 DNA reads as TGTGCCAGCTCACCACCGTGGGGTGGATGGGATGGGTTCTTC.

This clonotype occurred a few times. This chain uses TRBV12-3 or TRBV12-4 with TRBJ1-1; 11 bases match TRBD1. This CDR3 is built from 14 residues. The J segment lost 4 bases and the V segment lost 6 bases, leaving 4 bases of the junction unmatched. The CDR3 nucleotides are TGTGCCAGCAGACTAGGACAGGGGGCCACTGAAGCTTTCTTT. This gives the protein CASRLGQGATEAFF.

This clonotype was detected a few times. The rearrangement uses TRBV7-8 and TRBJ1-6; 8 nucleotides agree with TRBD1. J was trimmed by 11 bases and V by 5 bases; bases with no gene match: 5. Germline assignment: CDR1 SGHVS and CDR2 FQNEAQ. The CDR3 has 13 amino acids. The CDR3 loop is CASSPDRVAPLHF. CDR3 coding DNA: TGTGCCAGCAGCCCGGACAGGGTTGCACCCCTCCACTTT.

This sequence joins TRBV29-1 and TRBJ1-6; D uncertain. This CDR3 has 12 amino acids. V was pared by 6 bases and J by 7 bases, with 10 bases between. Germline-derived CDR1 and CDR2 are SQVTM and ANQGSEA. CDR3 amino acids: CSVRIRNSPLHF. Here the CDR3 DNA reads TGCAGCGTCCGGATTCGGAATTCACCCCTCCACTTT.

The chain is built from TRBV7-6 and TRBJ2-3, with D maybe TRBD2 (6 bases). V lost 3 bases and J 0 bases, leaving 19 bases between the germline ends. The CDR3 length is 18 residues. Germline-derived CDR1 and CDR2 are SGHVS and FNYEAQ. CDR3: CASSFPITTRSSTDTQYF. Here the CDR3 DNA reads TGTGCCAGCAGCTTCCCAATCACGACTAGATCTAGCACAGATACGCAGTATTTT.